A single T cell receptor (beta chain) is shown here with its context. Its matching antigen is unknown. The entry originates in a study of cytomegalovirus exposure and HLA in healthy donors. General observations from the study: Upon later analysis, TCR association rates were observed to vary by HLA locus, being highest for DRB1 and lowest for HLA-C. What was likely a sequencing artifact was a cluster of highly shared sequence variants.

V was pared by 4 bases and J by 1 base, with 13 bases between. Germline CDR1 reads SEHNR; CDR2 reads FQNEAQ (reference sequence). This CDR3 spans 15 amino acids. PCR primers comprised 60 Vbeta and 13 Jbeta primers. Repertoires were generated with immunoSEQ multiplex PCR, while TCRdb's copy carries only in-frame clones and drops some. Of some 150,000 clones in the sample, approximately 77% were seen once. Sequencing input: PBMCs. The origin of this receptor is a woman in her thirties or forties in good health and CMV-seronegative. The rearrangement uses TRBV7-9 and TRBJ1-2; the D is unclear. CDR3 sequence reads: CASSSWQDLNYGYTF. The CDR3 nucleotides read TGTGCCAGCAGCTCCTGGCAGGATCTTAACTATGGCTACACCTTC.